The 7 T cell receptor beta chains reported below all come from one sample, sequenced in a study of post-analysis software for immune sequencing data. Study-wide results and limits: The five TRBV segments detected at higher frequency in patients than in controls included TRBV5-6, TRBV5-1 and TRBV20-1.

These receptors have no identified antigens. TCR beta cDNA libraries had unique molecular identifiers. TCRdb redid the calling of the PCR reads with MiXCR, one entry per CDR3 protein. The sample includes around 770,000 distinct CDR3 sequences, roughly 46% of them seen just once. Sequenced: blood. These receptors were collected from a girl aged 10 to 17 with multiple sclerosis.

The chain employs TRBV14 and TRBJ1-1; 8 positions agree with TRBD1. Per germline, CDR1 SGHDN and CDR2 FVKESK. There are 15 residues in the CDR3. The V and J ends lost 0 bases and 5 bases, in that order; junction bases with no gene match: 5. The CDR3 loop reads CASSQDRGLWTEAFF. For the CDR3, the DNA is TGTGCCAGCAGCCAAGACAGGGGGCTATGGACTGAAGCTTTCTTT.

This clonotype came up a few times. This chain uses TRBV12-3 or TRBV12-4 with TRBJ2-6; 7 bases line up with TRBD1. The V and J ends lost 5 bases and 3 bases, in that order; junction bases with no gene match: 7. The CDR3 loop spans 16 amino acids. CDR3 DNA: TGTGCCAGCAGTCCCCGGACAGGTTATGGGGCCAACGTCCTGACTTTC. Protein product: CASSPRTGYGANVLTF.

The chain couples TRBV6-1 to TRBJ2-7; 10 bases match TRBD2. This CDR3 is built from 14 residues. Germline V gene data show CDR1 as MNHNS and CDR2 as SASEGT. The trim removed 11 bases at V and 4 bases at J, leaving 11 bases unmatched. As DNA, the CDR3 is TGTGCCGGCACTGAGCTAGCGGGAGTTTACGAGCAGTACTTC. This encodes CAGTELAGVYEQYF.

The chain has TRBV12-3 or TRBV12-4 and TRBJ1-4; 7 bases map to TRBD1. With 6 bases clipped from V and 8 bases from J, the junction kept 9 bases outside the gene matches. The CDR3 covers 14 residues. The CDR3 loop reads CASRKTGSLEKLFF. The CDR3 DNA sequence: TGTGCCAGCAGGAAGACAGGGAGTTTGGAAAAACTGTTTTTT.

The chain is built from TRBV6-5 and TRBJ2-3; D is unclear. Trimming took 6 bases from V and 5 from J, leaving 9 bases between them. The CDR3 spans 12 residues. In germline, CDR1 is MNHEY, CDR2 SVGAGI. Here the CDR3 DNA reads TGTGCCAGCAGAGAACGAGGAGATACGCAGTATTTT. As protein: CASRERGDTQYF.

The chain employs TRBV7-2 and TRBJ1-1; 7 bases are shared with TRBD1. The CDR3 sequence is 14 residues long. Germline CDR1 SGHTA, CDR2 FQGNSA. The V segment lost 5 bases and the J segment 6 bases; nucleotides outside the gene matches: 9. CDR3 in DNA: TGTGCCAGCAGCGTACAAACCGACAGGGCTGAAGCTTTCTTT. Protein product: CASSVQTDRAEAFF.

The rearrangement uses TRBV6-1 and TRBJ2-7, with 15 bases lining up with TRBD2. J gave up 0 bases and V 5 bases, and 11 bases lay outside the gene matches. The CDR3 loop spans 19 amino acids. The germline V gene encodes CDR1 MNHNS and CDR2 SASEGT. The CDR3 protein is CASSSAGTSGRFPSYEQYF. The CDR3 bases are TGTGCCAGCAGTAGCGCCGGGACTAGCGGGAGGTTCCCCTCCTACGAGCAGTACTTC.